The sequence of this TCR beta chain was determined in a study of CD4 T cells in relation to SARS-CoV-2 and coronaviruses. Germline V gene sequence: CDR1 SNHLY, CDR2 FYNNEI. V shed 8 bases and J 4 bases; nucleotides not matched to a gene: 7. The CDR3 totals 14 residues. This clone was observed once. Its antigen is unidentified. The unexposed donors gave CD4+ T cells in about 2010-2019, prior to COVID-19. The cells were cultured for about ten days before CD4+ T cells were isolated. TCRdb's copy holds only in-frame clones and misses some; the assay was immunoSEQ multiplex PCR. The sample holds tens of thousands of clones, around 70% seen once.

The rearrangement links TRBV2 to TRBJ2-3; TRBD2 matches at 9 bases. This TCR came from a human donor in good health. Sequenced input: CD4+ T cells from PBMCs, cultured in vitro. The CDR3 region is CASYGTSSADTQYF. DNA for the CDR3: TGTGCCAGCTACGGGACTAGCTCCGCAGATACGCAGTATTTT.